This TCR beta chain was sequenced in a study of T cell responses to AZD1222 COVID-19 vaccine. Repertoires were generated with immunoSEQ multiplex PCR, while TCRdb's copy carries only in-frame clones and drops some. The top ten hold about 6% of the sample, which has about 150,000 clones, around 91% seen once. The CDR3 is 14 amino acids. The J segment lost 0 bases and the V segment lost 5 bases, leaving 1 base of the junction unmatched. The germline V gene encodes CDR1 SGHNT and CDR2 YENEEA. The rearrangement uses TRBV11-3 and TRBJ2-1; TRBD1 agrees at 7 bases. The TCR comes from an adult who received the AZD1222 COVID-19 vaccine. Sequenced here: peripheral blood, sampled 28 days after the second AZD1222 dose. The CDR3 coding sequence is TGTGCCAGCAGCCGGACAGGCTCCTACAATGAGCAGTTCTTC. It codes for CASSRTGSYNEQFF. Supplemented by reference TRBV11-3 and TRBJ2-1, the full variable domain reads EAGVVQSPRYKIIEKKQPVAFWCNPISGHNTLYWYLQNLGQGPELLIRYENEEAVDDSQLPKDRFSAERLKGVDSTLKIQPAELGDSAVYLCASSRTGSYNEQFFGPGTRLTVL.